Listed below are T cell receptor beta chains from one sample, sequenced in a study of cytomegalovirus exposure and HLA in healthy donors. Generated by immunoSEQ multiplex PCR, the TCRdb table keeps only in-frame clones and is missing some. The ten most abundant clones cover 1.5% to 1.9% of a sample with 100,000 to 150,000 clones. Material: PBMCs. All receptors derive from a woman aged 40 to 49 in good health and CMV-seronegative. The CDR3 runs from the conserved cysteine through the conserved F or W.

J gene: TRBJ2-5
V gene: TRBV5-1
CDR3 length: 15
CDR3 protein: CASGVTGQGVETQYF

J gene: TRBJ1-5
V gene: TRBV12-5
CDR3 length: 13
CDR3 protein: CASALGADQPQHF

J gene: TRBJ2-1
V gene: TRBV7-2
CDR3 length: 15
CDR3 protein: CASSTWASGGNEQFF

J gene: TRBJ1-6
V gene: TRBV11-1
CDR3 length: 15
CDR3 protein: CASSARQGLNSPLHF

J gene: TRBJ1-1
V gene: TRBV7-2
CDR3 length: 13
CDR3 protein: CALRQALSTEAFF

J gene: TRBJ2-7
V gene: TRBV27
CDR3 length: 14
CDR3 protein: CASSLSPGGFEQYF

J gene: TRBJ1-1
V gene: TRBV6-1
CDR3 length: 14
CDR3 protein: CASSEGGLLSRTFF

J gene: TRBJ1-5
V gene: TRBV10-3
CDR3 length: 17
CDR3 protein: CAISESTGTGYYQPQHF

J gene: TRBJ2-2
V gene: TRBV11-3
CDR3 length: 15
CDR3 protein: CASSFGSGGTGELFF

J gene: TRBJ1-2
V gene: TRBV7-3
CDR3 length: 13
CDR3 protein: CASSPDSTYGYTF

J gene: TRBJ1-4
V gene: TRBV2
CDR3 length: 15
CDR3 protein: CASSFRGTGGEKLFF

J gene: TRBJ2-1
V gene: TRBV10-3
CDR3 length: 15
CDR3 protein: CAITPNTAGEGEQFF

J gene: TRBJ2-3
V gene: TRBV29-1
CDR3 length: 11
CDR3 protein: CSVEEPDTQYF

J gene: TRBJ1-5
V gene: TRBV7-2
CDR3 length: 14
CDR3 protein: CASSFLGSNQPQHF

J gene: TRBJ2-1
V gene: TRBV5-6
CDR3 length: 17
CDR3 protein: CASSLGVRQGPYNEQFF

J gene: TRBJ2-1
V gene: TRBV28
CDR3 length: 14
CDR3 protein: CASSRAGADNEQFF

J gene: TRBJ1-4
V gene: TRBV4-2
CDR3 length: 14
CDR3 protein: CASSQEGGREKLFF

J gene: TRBJ2-4
V gene: TRBV6-5
CDR3 length: 12
CDR3 protein: CASGRAKNIQYF

J gene: TRBJ2-2
V gene: TRBV7-9
CDR3 length: 15
CDR3 protein: CASSFPSFLTGELFF

J gene: TRBJ1-2
V gene: TRBV7-9
CDR3 length: 14
CDR3 protein: CASSSQGPLYGYTF

J gene: TRBJ2-3
V gene: TRBV6-7
CDR3 length: 15
CDR3 protein: CASSYPRTDTDTQYF

J gene: TRBJ2-3
V gene: TRBV10-3
CDR3 length: 18
CDR3 protein: CAIRGGQGLSFNTDTQYF

J gene: TRBJ1-2
V gene: TRBV7-8
CDR3 length: 16
CDR3 protein: CASSLKRTGLFDGYTF

J gene: TRBJ1-5
V gene: TRBV9
CDR3 length: 14
CDR3 protein: CASSAGQSPRPQHF

J gene: TRBJ2-7
V gene: TRBV7-8
CDR3 length: 15
CDR3 protein: CASSSFDGGVYEQYF

J gene: TRBJ2-5
V gene: TRBV19
CDR3 length: 16
CDR3 protein: CASSFSGGGAPETQYF

J gene: TRBJ2-1
V gene: TRBV7-2
CDR3 length: 13
CDR3 protein: CASSMTVYNEQFF